These T cell receptor beta chains were read from a single sample in a study of blood T cell repertoires in COVID-19. The table came from immunoSEQ multiplex PCR; TCRdb's copy has only in-frame clones and leaves some out. The sample includes over 90,000 clones, approximately 89% seen only once; the top ten take about 15%. Sequencing was performed on peripheral blood. These TCRs come from a woman at least 80 years old in a cohort sampled during active COVID-19. The conserved cysteine and the conserved F or W are not part of the CDR3 here. A D gene is named only where the DNA matches it firmly.

>TRBJ2-7|TRBV11-3|TRBD1
ASSLGTGGGYEQY
>TRBJ2-1|TRBV5-1|-
ASSWTHEGSEQF
>TRBJ1-1|TRBV6-5|-
ASSYGPTGTEAF
>TRBJ1-6|TRBV11-2|TRBD1
ASSLDPGGSPLH
>TRBJ2-7|TRBV10-3|-
AISESPGQSYEQY
>TRBJ2-5|TRBV10-3|-
AISTQQETQY
>TRBJ2-7|TRBV7-9|-
ASSPLYEQY
>TRBJ2-1|TRBV15|TRBD1
ATSLSGTGPHEQF
>TRBJ2-1|TRBV3-1/TRBV3-2|TRBD2
ASSPSYGAGSANEQF
>TRBJ1-3|TRBV2|-
ASKFGHSGNTIY
>TRBJ1-2|TRBV9|-
ASSVADPRASDYGYT
>TRBJ1-3|TRBV28|TRBD1
ASRLGTASGNTIY
>TRBJ2-3|TRBV29-1|-
SARQGTQRDTQY
>TRBJ1-3|TRBV6-1|-
ASSELQGNVGNTIY
>TRBJ2-7|TRBV6-5|-
ATYKGVGSTSEQY
>TRBJ2-5|TRBV19|-
ASSNRGYQETQY
>TRBJ2-5|TRBV5-4|-
ASFAGGSGGTQY
>TRBJ2-1|TRBV19|TRBD2
ASSLRGLGNEQF
>TRBJ2-2|TRBV29-1|TRBD1
SVSFPGQGGTGELF
>TRBJ2-3|TRBV5-1|TRBD2
ASSNIPGLAESDTQY
>TRBJ2-5|TRBV11-2|TRBD1
ASSLPGQGAETQY
>TRBJ2-3|TRBV5-5|-
ASILTGTSTDTQY
>TRBJ2-7|TRBV14|-
ASSQNSGTGEQY
>TRBJ1-2|TRBV5-5|TRBD1
ASSLYGQGAKTGYT
>TRBJ1-6|TRBV28|-
ASSLMGQYNSPLH
>TRBJ2-1|TRBV2|-
ASQRYRDLGF
>TRBJ2-2|TRBV7-9|TRBD1
ASSFGQGRTGELF
>TRBJ2-5|TRBV5-1|TRBD1
ASSVNGQGEQTQY
>TRBJ2-1|TRBV7-6|-
ASSPETGSYNEQF
>TRBJ2-1|TRBV7-9|TRBD2
ASSLLAAPEQF
>TRBJ1-4|TRBV18|-
ASSPGQNEKLF
>TRBJ2-7|TRBV7-6|TRBD1
ASSSWTGRDEQY
>TRBJ2-1|TRBV29-1|TRBD1
SVEQTGNEQF
>TRBJ1-6|TRBV21-1|-
ASSKGSGTGGLYNSPLH
>TRBJ1-6|TRBV30|-
AWRRTDQSSYNSPLH
>TRBJ2-1|TRBV5-6|TRBD2
ASSALAGDPYNEQF
>TRBJ2-1|TRBV11-1|TRBD1
ASSLAGTGVYNEQF
>TRBJ2-2|TRBV14|TRBD1
ASSHVGTGNTGELF
>TRBJ1-4|TRBV7-2|TRBD1
ASSLRQGAEKLF
>TRBJ2-1|TRBV29-1|TRBD1
SFTKTGGYEQF
>TRBJ2-1|TRBV5-6|-
ASSPLQGLGYNEQF
>TRBJ1-2|TRBV4-1|TRBD1
ASSQDRGRGSGYT
>TRBJ1-1|TRBV21-1|-
ASSRGTVGNTEAF
>TRBJ2-2|TRBV10-3|-
AIRREDRMSNTGELF